This T cell receptor (beta chain) was identified in a study of control samples from healthy donors and cancer patients. The repertoire was sequenced with immunoSEQ multiplex PCR; TCRdb's copy has only in-frame clones and lacks some. Counted here are more than 150,000 clones, over 90% occurring once; the ten biggest clones make up around 2.4%. The CDR3 is 12 amino acids. Trimming pared 6 bases from V and 1 base from J, leaving 6 bases between. The rearrangement uses TRBV12-3 or TRBV12-4 and TRBJ1-1; no clear D gene. The sequence was collected from a man in his forties or fifties in good health. Sequences were obtained from blood. Written as DNA, the CDR3 is TGTGCCAGCAGCCGAGCGAACACTGAAGCTTTCTTT. This gives the protein CASSRANTEAFF.